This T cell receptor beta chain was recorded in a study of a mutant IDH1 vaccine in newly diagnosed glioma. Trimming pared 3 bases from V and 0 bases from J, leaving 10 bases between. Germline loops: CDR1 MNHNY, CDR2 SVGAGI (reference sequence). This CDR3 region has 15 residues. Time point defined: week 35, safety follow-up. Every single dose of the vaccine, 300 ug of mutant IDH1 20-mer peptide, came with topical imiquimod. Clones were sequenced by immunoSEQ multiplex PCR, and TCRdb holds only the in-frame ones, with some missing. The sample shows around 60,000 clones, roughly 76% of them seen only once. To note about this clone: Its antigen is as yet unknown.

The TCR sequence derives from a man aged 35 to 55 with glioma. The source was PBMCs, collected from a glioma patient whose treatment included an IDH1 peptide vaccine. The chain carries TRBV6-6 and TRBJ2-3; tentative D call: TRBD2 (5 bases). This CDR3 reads CASSYAGSSTDTQYF. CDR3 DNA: TGTGCCAGCAGTTATGCGGGTTCTAGCACAGATACGCAGTATTTT.